Each of the 29 T cell receptor beta chains below was sequenced from the same sample in a study of blood T cell repertoires in COVID-19. Assay used: immunoSEQ multiplex PCR; TCRdb lists only in-frame clones, some missing. This table has about 150,000 clones, approximately 80% appearing once. Material: PBMCs or T cells enriched from blood (not recorded which). All receptors derive from a man aged 65 to 79 who had been exposed to COVID-19.

The V gene is TRBV7-2, the J gene TRBJ2-3; 8 bases fit TRBD2. The length of the CDR3 is 16 residues. The V segment lost 5 bases and the J segment 7 bases; nucleotides outside the gene matches: 14. In germline, CDR1 is SGHTA, CDR2 FQGNSA. This CDR3 reads CASSTGEGTRVNTQYF. The CDR3 nucleotides are TGTGCCAGCAGCACGGGGGAGGGGACTAGGGTTAATACGCAGTATTTT.

The chain recombines TRBV12-3 or TRBV12-4 with TRBJ2-1; D not resolved. Trimming cost V 3 bases and J 8 bases, with 11 bases left between them. The CDR3 contains 13 residues. In nucleotides, the CDR3 is TGTGCCAGCAGTTTTGGAGAGGTTTATGAGCAGTTCTTC. This encodes CASSFGEVYEQFF.

This rearrangement joins TRBV5-8 to TRBJ1-4; D possibly corresponds to TRBD1 (6 bases). Germline assignment: CDR1 SGHTS and CDR2 YDEGEE. This CDR3 has 14 residues. The ends were cut back, 2 bases at V and 5 bases at J, with 10 bases in the middle. The CDR3 region has the DNA TGTGCCAGCAGCTTTTGGACAGCGAATGAAAAACTGTTTTTT. It is translated as CASSFWTANEKLFF. The full variable domain, with the rest looked up from reference TRBV5-8 and TRBJ1-4, is EAGVTQSPTHLIKTRGQQATLRCSPISGHTSVYWYQQALGLGLQFLLWYDEGEERNRGNFPPRFSGRQFPNYSSELNVNALELEDSALYLCASSFWTANEKLFFGSGTQLSVL.

The genes are TRBV2 and TRBJ2-6; D is uncertain. Trimming cost V 8 bases and J 0 bases, with 8 bases left between them. The V gene's germline CDR1 is SNHLY and CDR2 FYNNEI. CDR3 size: 14 residues. The CDR3 coding sequence is TGTGCCAGCCTATCTGCCTCTGGGGCCAACGTCCTGACTTTC. Translation: CASLSASGANVLTF.

The V gene is TRBV19, the J gene TRBJ2-1; D may be TRBD2 (6 bases). The CDR3 sequence is 14 residues long. Per germline, CDR1 LNHDA and CDR2 SQIVND (reference sequence). V was pared by 3 bases and J by 4 bases, with 10 bases between. The CDR3 reads CASSIWGTYNEQFF. The CDR3 DNA is TGTGCCAGTAGTATTTGGGGGACTTACAATGAGCAGTTCTTC.

Points on this clone: This specimen includes other DNA sequences encoding the same CDR3. CDR3 nucleotide sequence: TGTGCCAGCAGCTCGGGACAGACCTACGAGCAGTACTTC. It translates to CASSSGQTYEQYF. The chain recombines TRBV27 with TRBJ2-7, with TRBD1 matching 7 bases. This CDR3 is built from 13 residues. Germline trimming cut 6 bases from V and 2 bases from J; bases unmatched to any gene: 4. Germline CDR1 is MNHEY and CDR2 is SMNVEV (reference sequence).

This clone occurred once. This sequence joins TRBV19 and TRBJ1-6, with 9 bases lining up with TRBD1. The CDR3 runs 15 residues. V lost 1 base to trimming and J lost 10 bases; unmatched junction nucleotides: 5. The germline V gene has CDR1 LNHDA and CDR2 SQIVND (reference sequence). Here the CDR3 reads CASSIGGQGRSPLHF. CDR3 nucleotide sequence: TGTGCCAGTAGTATAGGCGGACAGGGGCGCTCACCCCTCCACTTT. Drawing the rest from reference TRBV19 and TRBJ1-6, the complete variable domain is DGGITQSPKYLFRKEGQNVTLSCEQNLNHDAMYWYRQDPGQGLRLIYYSQIVNDFQKGDIAEGYSVSREKKESFPLTVTSAQKNPTAFYLCASSIGGQGRSPLHFGNGTRLTVT.

The chain links TRBV6-5 to TRBJ1-2, with D hard to call. The CDR3 consists of 15 residues. Between the trimmed V and J ends, which lost 2 bases and 6 bases, there was a span of 16 bases. Looked up from germline, CDR1 is MNHEY and CDR2 is SVGAGI. In nucleotides, the CDR3 is TGTGCCAGCAGTTACATTGCGCGTGTCCCCGATGGCTACACCTTC. Translation: CASSYIARVPDGYTF.

This clone was counted a single time. The V gene is TRBV7-9, the J gene TRBJ2-6; 8 bases fit TRBD1. The CDR3 length is 17 residues. The germline V gene encodes CDR1 SEHNR and CDR2 FQNEAQ (reference sequence). Trimming removed 5 bases from V and 0 bases from J; junction bases left unmatched: 6. The CDR3 coding sequence is TGTGCCAGCAGCCCCGGACAGGGAATCTCTGGGGCCAACGTCCTGACTTTC. Protein sequence: CASSPGQGISGANVLTF.

The rearrangement links TRBV10-3 to TRBJ1-1; D is unresolved. Germline V lookup: CDR1 ENHRY, CDR2 SYGVKD. V gave up 6 bases and J gave up 4 bases, with 6 bases separating them. The CDR3 loop spans 11 amino acids. For the CDR3, the DNA is TGTGCCATCAGGGGGAGCACTGAAGCTTTCTTT. It translates to CAIRGSTEAFF.

The V call is TRBV19, the J call TRBJ2-6; D remains ambiguous. CDR3 length: 16 residues. Germline values: CDR1 LNHDA, CDR2 SQIVND (reference sequence). V lost 2 bases and J 0 bases, leaving 8 bases between the germline ends. The CDR3 loop reads CASSINSASGANVLTF. In DNA form, the CDR3 reads TGTGCCAGTAGTATAAACAGTGCCTCTGGGGCCAACGTCCTGACTTTC.

V is TRBV19 and J is TRBJ2-1, with D hard to call. The V gene lost 1 base and the J gene lost 7 bases, with 5 bases spanning the gap. This CDR3 has 12 amino acids. Germline V gene lookup returns CDR1 LNHDA and CDR2 SQIVND (reference sequence). As DNA, the CDR3 is TGTGCCAGTAGTATAGCCAATAATGAGCAGTTCTTC. Translation gives CASSIANNEQFF.

This clone was seen more than once but under ten times. J is TRBJ2-3 and V is TRBV2; 11 bases agree with TRBD2. CDR1 and CDR2 (germline): SNHLY, FYNNEI. V was clipped by 4 bases and J by 0 bases; unmatched bases: 12. The CDR3 extends over 19 amino acids. The CDR3 is CASSVKRLAGGQSTDTQYF. Written as DNA, the CDR3 is TGTGCCAGCAGTGTCAAACGGCTAGCGGGAGGCCAGAGCACAGATACGCAGTATTTT.

V is TRBV9 and J is TRBJ1-2, with unresolved D. Germline CDR1 reads SGDLS; CDR2 reads YYNGEE. V dropped 0 bases and J dropped 0 bases, with 15 bases sitting between them. The CDR3 totals 17 residues. CDR3 DNA: TGTGCCAGCAGCGTAGGCCGCCAGACAAGAGCTAACTATGGCTACACCTTC. Protein: CASSVGRQTRANYGYTF.

The chain employs TRBV5-1 and TRBJ2-5; 8 bases line up with TRBD1. This CDR3 spans 16 amino acids. V shed 3 bases and J 5 bases; nucleotides not matched to a gene: 12. Per the germline V gene, CDR1 is SGHRS and CDR2 is YFSETQ. The CDR3 DNA reads as TGCGCCAGCAGCTCGTTTGGCAGGGGGCAGGGGGAGACCCAGTACTTC. Amino acids: CASSSFGRGQGETQYF.

The chain joins TRBV5-6 to TRBJ2-3; unclear D gene. Trimming shortened V by 1 base and J by 5 bases, and 11 bases separated the two germline ends. The germline CDR1 and CDR2 sequences are SGHDT and YYEEEE. This CDR3 contains 14 residues. The CDR3 DNA reads TGTGCCAGCAGCTTGCCCCAGGTTGGAGATACGCAGTATTTT. Translated: CASSLPQVGDTQYF.

This sequence joins TRBV5-1 and TRBJ1-1; TRBD1 is a possible D gene (6 bases). V was trimmed by 0 bases and J by 1 base, leaving 22 bases between them. The CDR3 spans 19 residues. Germline V lookup: CDR1 SGHRS, CDR2 YFSETQ. CDR3 region: CASSLGLRTGLKENTEAFF. CDR3 nucleotide sequence: TGCGCCAGCAGCTTGGGCCTTAGAACAGGGTTAAAGGAGAACACTGAAGCTTTCTTT.

This clone was detected only a few times. This CDR3 reads CASSDSVGEGYTF. The CDR3 region has the DNA TGTGCCAGCAGTGATTCGGTAGGGGAAGGCTACACCTTC. V and J are TRBV25-1 and TRBJ1-2; tentative D call: TRBD1 (5 bases). CDR3 length equals 13 residues. The V end was cut by 3 bases, the J end by 8 bases, with 13 bases between. Germline V CDR1 and CDR2: MGHDK, SYGVNS.

The gene calls are TRBV11-2 and TRBJ1-1; 7 positions agree with TRBD1. This CDR3 region has 16 residues. The junction had 8 bases not matched to a gene; V was cut back by 0 bases and J by 4 bases. In germline, CDR1 is SGHAT, CDR2 FQNNGV. The CDR3 here is CASSLDPVGGGTEAFF. The CDR3 nucleotides read TGTGCCAGCAGCTTAGATCCAGTAGGGGGCGGCACTGAAGCTTTCTTT.

The sample holds a few counts of this clone. This rearrangement joins TRBV5-1 to TRBJ2-1; 13 nucleotides align to TRBD2. The CDR3 is made up of 14 amino acids. Trimming cost V 5 bases and J 9 bases; bases outside gene matches: 5. Germline-derived CDR1 and CDR2 are SGHRS and YFSETQ. The CDR3 sequence: CASSPGLAGSEQFF. The CDR3 nucleotides read TGCGCCAGCAGTCCGGGACTAGCGGGGAGTGAGCAGTTCTTC.

The V call is TRBV7-3, the J call TRBJ2-3, with TRBD1 as a possible D gene (5 bases). CDR3 size: 14 residues. Per germline, CDR1 SGHTA and CDR2 FQGTGA. The V and J ends lost 5 bases and 0 bases respectively, with 9 bases between them. The CDR3 coding sequence is TGTGCCAGCAGCCTAAGACAGAGCACAGATACGCAGTATTTT. This codes for CASSLRQSTDTQYF.

V usage is TRBV19 and J usage is TRBJ1-6; the match to TRBD1 covers 7 bases. The CDR3 is 15 residues long. Germline V gives CDR1 LNHDA, CDR2 SQIVND (reference sequence). The V and J ends lost 5 bases and 10 bases, in that order; junction bases with no gene match: 11. CDR3 in amino acids: CASSPGQVPGSPLHF. The CDR3 DNA sequence: TGTGCCAGTAGTCCAGGACAGGTCCCGGGATCACCCCTCCACTTT.

This clone appeared a few times. The V call is TRBV5-1, the J call TRBJ2-7, with 8 bases lining up with TRBD2. The ends lost 4 bases at V and 7 bases at J; junction bases unmatched: 10. The CDR3 covers 14 residues. Germline CDR1 SGHRS, CDR2 YFSETQ. This CDR3 is CASSPGLAGREQYF. The CDR3 DNA sequence: TGCGCCAGCAGCCCCGGACTAGCCGGTCGGGAGCAGTACTTC.

The genes are TRBV5-1 and TRBJ1-3; possibly TRBD1 for D (5 bases). The CDR3 has 15 residues. The V and J ends lost 3 bases and 5 bases respectively, with 15 bases between them. Germline-derived CDR1 and CDR2 are SGHRS and YFSETQ. The CDR3 DNA reads as TGCGCCAGCAGCTCTGCGGGACGGCAGCGAAACACCATATATTTT. Translating it yields CASSSAGRQRNTIYF. The full variable domain, rest sourced from reference TRBV5-1 and TRBJ1-3, is KAGVTQTPRYLIKTRGQQVTLSCSPISGHRSVSWYQQTPGQGLQFLFEYFSETQRNKGNFPGRFSGRQFSNSRSEMNVSTLELGDSALYLCASSSAGRQRNTIYFGEGSWLTVV.

The rearrangement joins TRBV18 to TRBJ2-7, with D possibly TRBD2 on 5 matching bases. Germline V CDR1 and CDR2: KGHSH, LQKENI. The CDR3 sequence is 15 residues long. V was trimmed by 6 bases and J by 5 bases, leaving 20 bases between them. The CDR3 DNA follows: TGTGCCAGCTCGGAGGTCCTTCCCCTTGGGGACGAGCAGTACTTC. This sequence encodes CASSEVLPLGDEQYF.

In DNA form, the CDR3 reads TGTGCCAGCAGCCAAGGGATTAGTTCCTCGCGGGGTGAGCAGTTCTTC. It translates to CASSQGISSSRGEQFF. V gene TRBV3-1 (or the pseudogene TRBV3-2) combines with J gene TRBJ2-1; D perhaps matches TRBD2 (6 bases). The V end was cut by 1 base, the J end by 9 bases, with 19 bases between. The CDR3 is made up of 16 amino acids. Per germline, CDR1 LGHDT and CDR2 YNNKEL (reference sequence).

The V and J genes are TRBV10-3 and TRBJ2-5; 12 positions agree with TRBD2. This CDR3 is 16 amino acids long. Germline V gives CDR1 ENHRY, CDR2 SYGVKD. V dropped 6 bases and J dropped 4; count of bases not matched to a gene: 9. CDR3 sequence reads: CAISPRLAGDGETQYF. For the CDR3, the DNA is TGTGCCATCAGCCCTAGACTAGCGGGGGACGGAGAGACCCAGTACTTC.

The table lists this clone with a few counts. The V call is TRBV7-2, the J call TRBJ2-1; 8 positions agree with TRBD2. Germline V gene sequence: CDR1 SGHTA, CDR2 FQGNSA. J gave up 10 bases and V 1 base, and 9 bases lay outside the gene matches. CDR3 length: 15 residues. The CDR3 bases are TGTGCCAGCAGCTTAGGGTCTAGCGGGCGGGAAGAGCAGTTCTTC. It specifies CASSLGSSGREEQFF.

This rearrangement joins TRBV5-1 to TRBJ1-4, with 9 bases fitting TRBD1. This CDR3 is built from 18 residues. V lost 4 bases to trimming and J lost 12 bases; unmatched junction nucleotides: 22. Germline V gene data show CDR1 as SGHRS and CDR2 as YFSETQ. The CDR3 DNA reads as TGCGCCAGCAGCCTCCAACCCGGGGGGGGACAGGGTGTAAGGGAACTGTTTTTT. Translated: CASSLQPGGGQGVRELFF. Supplemented by reference TRBV5-1 and TRBJ1-4, the full variable domain reads KAGVTQTPRYLIKTRGQQVTLSCSPISGHRSVSWYQQTPGQGLQFLFEYFSETQRNKGNFPGRFSGRQFSNSRSEMNVSTLELGDSALYLCASSLQPGGGQGVRELFFGSGTQLSVL.